The present entry profiles one TCR beta chain with its context. As handled by the study authors: Estimation of nucleated cell counts was performed using reference gene primer amplification. Sequenced by immunoSEQ multiplex PCR; TCRdb stores in-frame clones only, minus some. V and J calls and clone size are copied from that table; D and trimming were computed from the DNA. The table lists approximately 76,000 clones, about three quarters of them singletons, with less than 40% in the top ten. The CDR3 loop spans 15 amino acids. The V end was cut by 0 bases, the J end by 5 bases, with 14 bases between. CDR1 is MNHNS, CDR2 SASEGT, per germline. The data were obtained in a study of blood T cell repertoires in COVID-19. Background on the study: There were acute and convalescent COVID-19 samples, and they came from the United States, Italy and Spain. The cDNA or gDNA used as material had been derived from T cells, B-cell-depleted T cells, or PBMCs.

The clonotype was recovered from a woman aged 65 to 85 with acute or convalescent COVID-19. The chain carries TRBV6-1 and TRBJ2-7; the D gene is possibly TRBD1 (6 bases). The sequenced sample was peripheral blood. The CDR3 spells CASSEAGRGAHEQYF. DNA for the CDR3: TGTGCCAGCAGTGAAGCAGGCAGGGGTGCCCACGAGCAGTACTTC.